This TCR beta chain emerged from a study of T cells after yellow fever vaccination. Study context: Preparation used SMART-Seq v4 Ultra Low Input for the low-cell-number fractions. Study-wide findings and caveats: One caveat is that FACS-sorted repertoires could contain abundant clonotypes contaminating from the bulk population. A large majority of primary-vaccination clones showed up again after the booster (just under 97% CD4, around 90% CD8).

The CDR3 consists of 15 residues. V shed 1 base and J shed 0 bases, with 7 bases lying between them. Germline-derived CDR1 and CDR2 are MGHDK and SYGVNS. 5'RACE template switching generated TCR cDNA, adding a universal primer site and UMIs. One entry per CDR3 protein results from TCRdb running MiXCR on the 5' RACE reads. The sample holds some 320,000 distinct CDR3 sequences; around 10% are singletons and the top ten take over 3%. This clonotype was seen more than once but under ten times. Its specificity is not known. This sequence joins TRBV25-1 and TRBJ1-3; no reliable D call. The source is a man aged 18 to 29 who received the YFV17D yellow fever vaccine. Material: CD4+ T cells sorted from PBMCs, obtained 5 days after the yellow fever booster vaccination. The CDR3 sequence: CASSEFTYSGNTIYF. The CDR3 bases are TGTGCCAGCAGTGAATTCACCTACTCTGGAAACACCATATATTTT.